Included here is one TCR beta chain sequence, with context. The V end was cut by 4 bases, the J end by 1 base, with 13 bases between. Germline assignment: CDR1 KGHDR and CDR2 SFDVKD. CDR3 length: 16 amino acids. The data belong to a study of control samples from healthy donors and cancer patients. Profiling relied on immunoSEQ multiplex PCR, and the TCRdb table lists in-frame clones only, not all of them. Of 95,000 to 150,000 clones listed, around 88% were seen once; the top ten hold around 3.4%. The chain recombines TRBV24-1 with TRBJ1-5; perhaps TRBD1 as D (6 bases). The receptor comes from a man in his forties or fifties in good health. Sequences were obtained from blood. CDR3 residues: CATSDHSGASNQPQHF. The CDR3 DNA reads TGTGCCACCAGTGACCATTCGGGGGCCAGCAATCAGCCCCAGCATTTT.